These T cell receptor beta chains were read from a single sample in a study of somatic mutations in cytotoxic T cells in rheumatoid arthritis. Libraries were prepared by immunoSEQ multiplex PCR; TCRdb keeps only in-frame clonotypes and omits some of them. This sample carries some 20,000 clones, around four fifths of them seen once, and the ten largest clones take roughly an eighth. The sequenced material came from CD8+ T cells sorted from blood. These receptors originate from an adult with rheumatoid arthritis. Both conserved end residues are part of each CDR3. Each record gives: J gene, V gene, D gene, clone size, CDR3 protein, CDR3 DNA. The D gene is left open where the match is weak. Part of the rows lack a size; the others show once, few, many or a class for expanded clones.

J: TRBJ2-1
V: TRBV11-1
D: .
size: once
CDR3: CASSAVGTGKEYNEQFF
DNA: TGTGCCAGCAGCGCGGTTGGGACCGGCAAGGAGTACAATGAGCAGTTCTTC

J: TRBJ1-1
V: TRBV7-8
D: .
size: few
CDR3: CASSWRVGEAFF
DNA: TGTGCCAGCAGCTGGCGGGTTGGTGAAGCTTTCTTT

J: TRBJ2-1
V: TRBV28
D: TRBD2
size: .
CDR3: CASSLAGGRANEQFF
DNA: TGTGCCAGCAGTTTAGCGGGGGGCCGGGCGAATGAGCAGTTCTTC

J: TRBJ1-5
V: TRBV5-6
D: .
size: once
CDR3: CASSLGPGSNQPQHF
DNA: TGTGCCAGCAGCTTGGGTCCTGGTAGCAATCAGCCCCAGCATTTT

J: TRBJ2-6
V: TRBV9
D: .
size: .
CDR3: CASSVQGAGANVLTF
DNA: TGTGCCAGCAGCGTACAAGGAGCTGGGGCCAACGTCCTGACTTTC

J: TRBJ2-3
V: TRBV4-3
D: TRBD1
size: .
CDR3: CASKWDRTTDTQYF
DNA: TGCGCCAGCAAATGGGACAGGACCACAGATACGCAGTATTTT

J: TRBJ1-1
V: TRBV9
D: .
size: .
CDR3: CASSSGRGNTEAFF
DNA: TGTGCCAGCAGCTCGGGACGGGGGAACACTGAAGCTTTCTTT

J: TRBJ1-6
V: TRBV7-9
D: .
size: .
CDR3: CASSLGGHNSPLHF
DNA: TGTGCCAGCAGCCTGGGGGGGCATAATTCACCCCTCCACTTT

J: TRBJ2-3
V: TRBV27
D: .
size: .
CDR3: CASTLAGLHTDTQYF
DNA: TGTGCCAGCACCCTTGCTGGTTTGCACACAGATACGCAGTATTTT

J: TRBJ1-5
V: TRBV10-2
D: .
size: .
CDR3: CASSESTRGRGNQPQHF
DNA: TGCGCCAGCAGTGAGTCGACAAGGGGACGAGGCAATCAGCCCCAGCATTTT

J: TRBJ1-4
V: TRBV15
D: .
size: .
CDR3: CATSRDRALNEKLFF
DNA: TGTGCCACCAGCAGAGATCGGGCGCTTAATGAAAAACTGTTTTTT

J: TRBJ1-2
V: TRBV25-1
D: TRBD1
size: .
CDR3: CASSGEDRVLGYTF
DNA: TGTGCCAGCAGTGGGGAGGACAGGGTGCTTGGCTACACCTTC

J: TRBJ1-3
V: TRBV6-1
D: .
size: once
CDR3: CASSARGLSGNTIYF
DNA: TGTGCCAGCAGTGCCCGGGGGTTATCTGGAAACACCATATATTTT

J: TRBJ2-1
V: TRBV2
D: .
size: .
CDR3: CASSPRAGPSYNEQFF
DNA: TGTGCCAGCAGCCCTCGTGCGGGGCCATCCTACAATGAGCAGTTCTTC

J: TRBJ2-5
V: TRBV7-6
D: TRBD2
size: few
CDR3: CASSLLAGEETQYF
DNA: TGTGCCAGCAGCTTGTTAGCGGGGGAAGAGACCCAGTACTTC

J: TRBJ2-6
V: TRBV7-8
D: .
size: .
CDR3: CASSSPGGHSGANVLTF
DNA: TGTGCCAGCAGCTCCCCTGGGGGCCACTCTGGGGCCAACGTCCTGACTTTC

J: TRBJ1-5
V: TRBV6-6
D: .
size: .
CDR3: CASLTGGQPQHF
DNA: TGTGCCAGCCTGACAGGAGGTCAGCCCCAGCATTTT

J: TRBJ2-4
V: TRBV5-6
D: .
size: .
CDR3: CASSLGHAKNIQYF
DNA: TGTGCCAGCAGCTTGGGACACGCCAAAAACATTCAGTACTTC

J: TRBJ2-1
V: TRBV10-3
D: .
size: .
CDR3: CAISESGSFNEQFF
DNA: TGTGCCATCAGTGAGTCGGGGTCTTTCAATGAGCAGTTCTTC

J: TRBJ2-7
V: TRBV6-6
D: .
size: .
CDR3: CASSYGLFPYEQYF
DNA: TGTGCCAGCAGTTACGGGCTATTTCCCTACGAGCAGTACTTC

J: TRBJ2-2
V: TRBV4-1
D: TRBD2
size: once
CDR3: CASSPLGGRTGELFF
DNA: TGCGCCAGCAGCCCCTTGGGAGGGCGCACCGGGGAGCTGTTTTTT

J: TRBJ2-7
V: TRBV4-3
D: .
size: .
CDR3: CASSQDSGSAQYF
DNA: TGCGCCAGCAGCCAAGACTCAGGTTCTGCGCAGTACTTC

J: TRBJ2-1
V: TRBV27
D: .
size: .
CDR3: CASSFSGTNSYNEQFF
DNA: TGTGCCAGCAGTTTTTCCGGGACAAATTCCTACAATGAGCAGTTCTTC

J: TRBJ2-1
V: TRBV21-1
D: .
size: .
CDR3: CASGVKESYNEQFF
DNA: TGTGCCAGCGGAGTGAAGGAGTCCTACAATGAGCAGTTCTTC

J: TRBJ2-1
V: TRBV7-9
D: .
size: .
CDR3: CASSEGRPQFF
DNA: TGTGCCAGCAGCGAAGGGCGACCTCAGTTCTTC

J: TRBJ2-3
V: TRBV9
D: TRBD2
size: .
CDR3: CASSPAGALSTDTQYF
DNA: TGTGCCAGCAGCCCAGCGGGGGCGCTTAGCACAGATACGCAGTATTTT

J: TRBJ2-1
V: TRBV6-4
D: TRBD2
size: .
CDR3: CANPGREGSSYNEQFF
DNA: TGTGCCAACCCGGGACGGGAGGGCAGCTCCTACAATGAGCAGTTCTTC

J: TRBJ2-1
V: TRBV15
D: .
size: few
CDR3: CATSRDSWAEGSEQFF
DNA: TGTGCCACCAGCAGAGATTCCTGGGCGGAGGGGAGTGAGCAGTTCTTC

J: TRBJ2-1
V: TRBV9
D: TRBD1
size: .
CDR3: CASGDPRATGGFEQFF
DNA: TGTGCCAGCGGTGATCCCCGGGCGACAGGGGGATTTGAGCAGTTCTTC

J: TRBJ1-2
V: TRBV6-5
D: TRBD1
size: .
CDR3: CASSSGLGGYYGYTF
DNA: TGTGCCAGCAGTTCCGGGCTAGGGGGCTACTATGGCTACACCTTC

J: TRBJ1-4
V: TRBV5-4
D: TRBD1
size: .
CDR3: CASSGRDRGNEKLFF
DNA: TGTGCCAGCAGCGGGCGGGACAGGGGGAATGAAAAACTGTTTTTT

J: TRBJ1-1
V: TRBV5-5
D: .
size: .
CDR3: CASSSRALAFF
DNA: TGTGCCAGCAGCTCTAGGGCCTTAGCTTTCTTT

J: TRBJ2-1
V: TRBV9
D: TRBD2
size: .
CDR3: CASSVARTSGSKEQFF
DNA: TGTGCCAGCAGCGTAGCTAGGACTAGCGGGAGTAAAGAGCAGTTCTTC

J: TRBJ2-3
V: TRBV7-9
D: TRBD1
size: .
CDR3: CASSVRDRGTDTQYF
DNA: TGTGCCAGCAGCGTCCGGGACAGGGGCACAGATACGCAGTATTTT

J: TRBJ2-3
V: TRBV4-1
D: .
size: .
CDR3: CASSQATGPPRTDTQYF
DNA: TGCGCCAGCAGCCAAGCCACCGGCCCCCCGCGCACAGATACGCAGTATTTT

J: TRBJ2-3
V: TRBV25-1
D: TRBD1
size: .
CDR3: CASSGQGADTQYF
DNA: TGTGCCAGCAGTGGACAGGGGGCAGATACGCAGTATTTT

J: TRBJ1-3
V: TRBV12-5
D: .
size: few
CDR3: CASGFAQTGNTIYF
DNA: TGTGCTAGTGGTTTTGCCCAAACTGGAAACACCATATATTTT